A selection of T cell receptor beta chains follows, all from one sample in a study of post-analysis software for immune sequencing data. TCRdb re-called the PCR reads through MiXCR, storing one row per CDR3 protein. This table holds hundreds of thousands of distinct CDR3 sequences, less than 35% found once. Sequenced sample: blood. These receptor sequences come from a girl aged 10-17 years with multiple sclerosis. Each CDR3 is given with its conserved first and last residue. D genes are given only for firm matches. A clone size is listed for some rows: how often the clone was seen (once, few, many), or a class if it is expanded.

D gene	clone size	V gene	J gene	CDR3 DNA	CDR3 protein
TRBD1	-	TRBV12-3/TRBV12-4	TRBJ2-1	TGTGCCACCTCTAGGGGACAGGGCTCCTACAATGAGCAGTTCTTC	CATSRGQGSYNEQFF
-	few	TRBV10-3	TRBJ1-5	TGTGCCATGAGTGACCGCAGTGGCAATCAGCCCCAGCATTTT	CAMSDRSGNQPQHF
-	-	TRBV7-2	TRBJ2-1	TGTGCCAGCAGCCCCAAACACCGAGGCACTTACAATGAGCAGTTCTTC	CASSPKHRGTYNEQFF
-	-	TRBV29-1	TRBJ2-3	TGCAGCGTTGAAAAGCGTCTTTGGATGACTAGCACAGATACGCAGTATTTT	CSVEKRLWMTSTDTQYF
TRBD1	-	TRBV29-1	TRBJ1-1	TGCAGCGTTGAAAGGGGACAGGGGGCTGAAGCTTTCTTT	CSVERGQGAEAFF
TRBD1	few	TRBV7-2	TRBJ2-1	TGTGCCAGCCGCCAAACAGGGGGCTCGCCGTTCTTC	CASRQTGGSPFF
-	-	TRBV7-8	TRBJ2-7	TGTGCCAGCAGCTTAATGCCGGGGGCCAACTACGAGCAGTACTTC	CASSLMPGANYEQYF
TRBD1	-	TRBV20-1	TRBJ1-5	TGCAGTGCTAGTGGTACGGACAGGGCGGTGGGGCAGCCCCAGCATTTT	CSASGTDRAVGQPQHF
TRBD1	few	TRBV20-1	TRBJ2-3	TGCAGTGCTAGAGGACAGGGGCTGGATACGCAGTATTTT	CSARGQGLDTQYF
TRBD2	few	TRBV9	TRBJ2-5	TGTGCCAGCAGCGTAGGGGCATTAGCGGGATCGAAGACCCAGTACTTC	CASSVGALAGSKTQYF
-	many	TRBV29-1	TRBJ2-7	TGCAGCGTCGAAGGCTACGAGCAGTACTTC	CSVEGYEQYF
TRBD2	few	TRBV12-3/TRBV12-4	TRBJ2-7	TGTGCCAGCAGCTCCGTTGGGGAGACTAGCGGGGACTTTTACGAGCAGTACTTC	CASSSVGETSGDFYEQYF
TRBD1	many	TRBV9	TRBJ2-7	TGTGCCAGCAGCGTGGGACAGGGAGGCGAGCAGTACTTC	CASSVGQGGEQYF
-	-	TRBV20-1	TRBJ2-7	TGCAGTGCTACGGACAGCCAAGACTACGAGCAGTACTTC	CSATDSQDYEQYF
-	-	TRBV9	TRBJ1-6	TGTGCCAGCAGCGTAGTAGACAGGACCACGCCGAGTAAGACACCCCTCCACTTT	CASSVVDRTTPSKTPLHF
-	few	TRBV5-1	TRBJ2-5	TGCGCCAGCAGCTTGGTTTCTCGGGGAGAGACCCAGTACTTC	CASSLVSRGETQYF
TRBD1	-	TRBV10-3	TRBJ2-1	TGTGCCATCAGTGGTTCGGGACAGAGTCTCAATGAGCAGTTCTTC	CAISGSGQSLNEQFF
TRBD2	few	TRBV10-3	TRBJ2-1	TGTGCCATCCGGACTAGCGGGGACTACAATGAGCAGTTCTTC	CAIRTSGDYNEQFF
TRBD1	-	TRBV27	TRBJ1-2	TGTGCCAGCAGTTCCCTACCACAGGGGGCCGACTATGGCTACACCTTC	CASSSLPQGADYGYTF
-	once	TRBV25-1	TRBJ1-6	TGTGCCAGCAGTGAATTGGGGAATTCACCCCTCCACTTT	CASSELGNSPLHF